A single sample gave rise to the 14 T cell receptor beta chains below, sequenced in a study of T cells in women clearing cervical HPV infection. Profiling relied on immunoSEQ multiplex PCR, and the TCRdb table lists in-frame clones only, not all of them. This sample contains approximately 33,000 clones. What was sequenced was blood buffy coat. These receptors were collected from a woman aged 18-70 years with a cervical HPV16 infection that either progressed to CIN3+ or cleared (not recorded which).

Turning to this clone: The read falls 3 residues short of the CDR3 end, and the missing part is taken from the germline J gene. The V and J genes are TRBV7-9 and TRBJ1-2; D call uncertain. This CDR3 has 14 amino acids. CDR1 and CDR2 from the germline V gene are SEHNR and FQNEAQ (reference sequence). CDR3 DNA (partial): TGTGCCAGCAGCTTAGTTTGGCGCACAGATACC. This gives the protein CASSLVWRTDT. The whole CDR3 is CASSLVWRTDTYTF.

As regards this clone: The CDR3 is cut off 3 residues early in the read; its end comes from the germline J gene. The gene calls are TRBV2 and TRBJ2-5, with TRBD2 matching over 7 bases. Germline V gene sequence: CDR1 SNHLY, CDR2 FYNNEI. CDR3 length: 14 residues. The CDR3 reads CASSRRDYADTQYF. Incomplete CDR3 DNA: TGTGCCAGCAGTCGCCGGGACTATGCAGATACC.

On this clone: The CDR3 goes on 3 residues after the read ends, and that part is filled in from the germline J gene. The chain is built from TRBV7-6 and TRBJ2-4; 7 bases agree with TRBD2. CDR3 length: 13 amino acids. Per germline, CDR1 SGHVS and CDR2 FNYEAQ. CDR3 bases read: TGTGCCAGCAGCAACGGGGGGTTGAATGGT. Its translation is CASSNGGLNG. The whole CDR3 reads CASSNGGLNGQYF.

Details on this clone: The observed sequence ends 3 residues before the CDR3 terminus, with the missing tail filled in from the germline J gene. V gene TRBV19 combines with J gene TRBJ1-4; the D is unclear. Germline CDR1 LNHDA, CDR2 SQIVND (reference sequence). CDR3 length: 14 residues. V was pared by 5 bases and J by 2 bases, with 9 bases between. The CDR3 region is CASSLTITNEKLFF. The CDR3 DNA, read in part, is TGTGCCAGTAGTTTGACTATCACTAATGAAAAA. The full variable domain, with the rest looked up from reference TRBV19 and TRBJ1-4, is DGGITQSPKYLFRKEGQNVTLSCEQNLNHDAMYWYRQDPGQGLRLIYYSQIVNDFQKGDIAEGYSVSREKKESFPLTVTSAQKNPTAFYLCASSLTITNEKLFFGSGTQLSVL.

Remarks on this clone: The read comes to an end 3 residues before the CDR3 does, leaving the germline J gene to fill in the end. The chain is built from TRBV29-1 and TRBJ1-2; 11 bases fit TRBD1. The CDR3 is made up of 12 amino acids. In germline, CDR1 is SQVTM, CDR2 ANQGSEA. This CDR3 reads CSVGTGGTGYTF. The part of the CDR3 DNA that was read is TGCAGCGTCGGGACAGGGGGGACCGGC.

The CDR3 bases that were read are TGTGCCAGCAGCACACAGGGGACACGGGAAAAA. The encoded protein is CASSTQGTREK. The full CDR3 sequence reads CASSTQGTREKLFF. V usage is TRBV7-9 and J usage is TRBJ1-4; 7 bases line up with TRBD1. The sequence runs out 3 residues before the end of the CDR3; the remainder is reconstructed from the germline J gene. The germline V gene encodes CDR1 SEHNR and CDR2 FQNEAQ (reference sequence). Trimming at V came to 5 bases and at J to 8 bases, leaving 8 bases not matched to a gene. This CDR3 is built from 14 residues.

With respect to this clone: The CDR3 extends 3 residues past the end of the read, so its final part is completed from the germline J gene. The chain joins TRBV6-2 or TRBV6-3 to TRBJ2-5; 12 nucleotides line up with TRBD2. Germline-derived CDR1 and CDR2 are MNHEY and SVGEGT. This CDR3 is built from 17 residues. This CDR3 reads CASSYGSSGGAVDTQYF. The CDR3 bases that were read are TGTGCCAGCAGTTACGGGTCTAGCGGGGGGGCCGTTGATACC.

As regards this clone: The junction departs from germline at one end; a sequencing error may be responsible. The DNA ends 3 residues before the CDR3 does, and the rest of the CDR3 is filled in from the germline J gene. The J gene is TRBJ2-2, the V gene TRBV5-4; tentative D call: TRBD1 (6 bases). The germline gives CDR1 SGHNT, CDR2 YYREEE (reference sequence). CDR3 size: 15 residues. This chain's CDR3 is CASSPTGKNTGELFF. CDR3 bases read: TGTGCCAGCAGTCCGACAGGAAAGAACACCGGTGAG.

Regarding this clone: The CDR3 is cut off 3 residues early in the read; its end comes from the germline J gene. The J gene is TRBJ2-7, the V gene TRBV14, with 11 bases aligning to TRBD2. V was pared by 3 bases and J by 1 base, with 2 bases of the junction left unmatched. The CDR3 sequence is 15 residues long. CDR1 is SGHDN and CDR2 is FVKESK in the germline V gene. The CDR3 loop is CASSQLAGGSYEQYF. Partial CDR3 DNA: TGTGCCAGCAGCCAGCTAGCGGGGGGATCCTACGAG.

On this clone: The CDR3 end is not reached by the read, which stops 3 residues before it; the germline J gene fills it in. The V and J genes are TRBV7-9 and TRBJ1-4; 9 bases are shared with TRBD1. CDR3 length equals 15 residues. Per germline, CDR1 SEHNR and CDR2 FQNEAQ (reference sequence). V trimming: 5 bases; J trimming: 7 bases; junction bases outside the gene matches: 8. The DNA read from the CDR3 is TGTGCCAGCAGCGAGGACAGGGGCAGGAGTGAAAAA. Translating gives CASSEDRGRSEK. The full CDR3 is CASSEDRGRSEKLFF.

Remarks on this clone: The junction differs from germline at one of its ends, possibly a read error. The read falls 3 residues short of the CDR3 end, and the missing part is taken from the germline J gene. This rearrangement joins TRBV18 to TRBJ1-4; 7 bases agree with TRBD1. Germline CDR1 is KGHSH and CDR2 is LQKENI. The CDR3 contains 16 residues. The CDR3 loop reads CASSSPSGQTNEKLFF. CDR3 DNA, as far as it was read: TGTGCCAGCTCATCACCGTCGGGACAGACGAATGAAAAA. Using reference TRBV18 and TRBJ1-4 for the parts outside the CDR3, the full variable domain is NAGVMQNPRHLVRRRGQEARLRCSPMKGHSHVYWYRQLPEEGLKFMVYLQKENIIDESGMPKERFSAEFPKEGPSILRIQQVVRGDSAAYFCASSSPSGQTNEKLFFGSGTQLSVL.

Concerning this clone: The read terminates 3 residues before the CDR3 end, so the remaining end is supplied by the germline J gene. V usage is TRBV7-9 and J usage is TRBJ1-2; 7 bases match TRBD1. Germline CDR1 is SEHNR and CDR2 is FQNEAQ (reference sequence). V gave up 4 bases and J gave up 4 bases; unmatched junction bases: 6. CDR3 length: 14 residues. CDR3 DNA, as far as it was read: TGTGCCAGCAGCTCAGGGGGAATCAGCTATGGC. It specifies CASSSGGISYG. The entire CDR3 sequence reads CASSSGGISYGYTF. The variable domain in full, with the rest retrieved from reference TRBV7-9 and TRBJ1-2, is DTGVSQNPRHKITKRGQNVTFRCDPISEHNRLYWYRQTLGQGPEFLTYFQNEAQLEKSRLLSDRFSAERPKGSFSTLEIQRTEQGDSAMYLCASSSGGISYGYTFGSGTRLTVV.

Concerning this clone itself: The read is 3 residues too short to cover the CDR3 end, so that end is filled in from the germline J gene. This rearrangement joins TRBV18 to TRBJ1-1; perhaps TRBD1 as D (6 bases). Germline V gives CDR1 KGHSH, CDR2 LQKENI. There are 16 residues in the CDR3. This CDR3 reads CASSPQLDSREAKAFF. CDR3 bases read: TGTGCCAGCTCACCCCAATTGGACAGTCGAGAGGCTAAA.

Details on this clone: The read stops 3 residues short of the end of the CDR3; the missing end is completed from the germline J gene. The V and J genes are TRBV18 and TRBJ1-6, with TRBD1 identical over 9 bases. CDR1 KGHSH and CDR2 LQKENI come from the germline V gene. V trimming: 6 bases; J trimming: 11 bases; junction bases outside the gene matches: 8. The CDR3 runs to 14 residues. Partial CDR3 DNA: TGTGCCAGCTCCCTAGGGACAGGGATGCCACCC. Protein product: CASSLGTGMPP. The complete CDR3 protein is CASSLGTGMPPLHF.